The 6 T cell receptor beta chains below come from one sample, sequenced in a study of T cell responses to AZD1222 COVID-19 vaccine. The method was immunoSEQ multiplex PCR; TCRdb's version includes in-frame clones alone and lacks a portion of them. The data show under 100,000 clones, 90% seen once. Sequencing was performed on peripheral blood, taken on day 0 of AZD1222 vaccination. The receptors were sampled from an adult in good health.

The chain links TRBV30 to TRBJ1-2; weak D call: TRBD1 (6 bases). The CDR3 is 16 amino acids. V dropped 2 bases and J dropped 6 bases, with 22 bases sitting between them. Germline CDR1 GTSNPN, CDR2 SVGIG (reference sequence). CDR3 protein: CAWSQGSGERQNGYTF. CDR3 bases: TGTGCCTGGAGTCAAGGGTCAGGGGAGAGGCAGAATGGCTACACCTTC.

The V and J genes are TRBV30 and TRBJ1-2; tentative D call: TRBD1 (5 bases). Trimming stripped 7 bases from V and 10 bases from J, with 19 bases between. Germline assignment: CDR1 GTSNPN and CDR2 SVGIG (reference sequence). This CDR3 contains 12 residues. CDR3 DNA: TGTGCCTCCCAACAAGACAGCTCGGCCTACACCTTC. It specifies CASQQDSSAYTF.

The CDR3 spells CASSLGAYGYTF. CDR3 DNA sequence: TGTGCCAGCAGCTTAGGGGCCTATGGCTACACCTTC. The rearrangement links TRBV7-9 to TRBJ1-2; no clear D gene. V dropped 1 base and J dropped 4 bases, with 4 bases sitting between them. CDR1 is SEHNR and CDR2 is FQNEAQ in the germline V gene (reference sequence). This CDR3 comprises 12 residues. The full variable domain, its missing parts supplied by reference TRBV7-9 and TRBJ1-2, is DTGVSQNPRHKITKRGQNVTFRCDPISEHNRLYWYRQTLGQGPEFLTYFQNEAQLEKSRLLSDRFSAERPKGSFSTLEIQRTEQGDSAMYLCASSLGAYGYTFGSGTRLTVV.

The V call is TRBV7-8, the J call TRBJ2-3; D may correspond to TRBD1 or TRBD2 (6 bases each). This CDR3 is built from 16 residues. The V and J ends lost 6 bases and 1 base respectively, with 17 bases between them. Germline assignment: CDR1 SGHVS and CDR2 FQNEAQ. This chain's CDR3 is CASRGSPGAGTDTQYF. In DNA form, the CDR3 reads TGTGCCAGCAGGGGTTCCCCGGGGGCCGGCACAGATACGCAGTATTTT.

The chain is built from TRBV7-9 and TRBJ2-7; no clear D gene. CDR1 is SEHNR, CDR2 FQNEAQ, per germline (reference sequence). This CDR3 region has 12 residues. Trimming pared 7 bases from V and 5 bases from J, leaving 12 bases between. The CDR3 here is CASNYPGDEQYF. DNA of the CDR3: TGTGCCAGCAACTACCCGGGTGACGAGCAGTACTTC.

The genes are TRBV9 and TRBJ2-2; possible D gene TRBD2, 5 bases. The CDR3 runs to 16 residues. CDR1 is SGDLS and CDR2 is YYNGEE in the germline V gene. V lost 0 bases and J lost 6, with 15 bases in between. CDR3 region: CASSVGGGLGPGELFF. CDR3 in DNA: TGTGCCAGCAGCGTAGGAGGCGGGTTGGGTCCCGGGGAGCTGTTTTTT.